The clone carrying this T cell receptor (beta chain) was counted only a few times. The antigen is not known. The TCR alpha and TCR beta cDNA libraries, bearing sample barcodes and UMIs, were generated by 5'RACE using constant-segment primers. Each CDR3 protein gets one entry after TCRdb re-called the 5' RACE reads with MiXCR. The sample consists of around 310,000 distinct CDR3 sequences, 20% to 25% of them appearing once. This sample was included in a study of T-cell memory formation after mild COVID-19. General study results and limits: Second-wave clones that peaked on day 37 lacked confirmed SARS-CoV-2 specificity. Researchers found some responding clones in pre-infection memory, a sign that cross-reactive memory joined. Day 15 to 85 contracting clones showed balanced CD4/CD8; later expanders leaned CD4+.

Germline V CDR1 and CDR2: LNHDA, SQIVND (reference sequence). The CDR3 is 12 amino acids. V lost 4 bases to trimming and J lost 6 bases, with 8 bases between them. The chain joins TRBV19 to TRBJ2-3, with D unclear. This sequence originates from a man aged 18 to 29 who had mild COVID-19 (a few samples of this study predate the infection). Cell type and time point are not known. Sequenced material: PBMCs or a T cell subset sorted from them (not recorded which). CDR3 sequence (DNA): TGTGCCAGTAGTAACCATCTGGATACGCAGTATTTT. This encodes CASSNHLDTQYF.